This TCR beta chain was obtained from a study of vaccination and CD4 T cells after COVID-19. Study background: Post-vaccination specimens were collected at a median of approximately 66 days following dose two (range 14 to 241).

This CDR3 has 13 residues. Per the germline V gene, CDR1 is SGHVS and CDR2 is FNYEAQ. V was shortened by 3 bases and J by 7 bases, with 12 bases between the two germline ends. General observations from the study: SARS-CoV-2-reactive clonotypes showed a nonsignificant median rise from approximately 21 to 40.

CD4+ T cells that had been cultured provided DNA sequenced with the Oncomine TCR Beta short-read assay. TCRdb reanalysed the PCR reads using MiXCR and keeps one entry per CDR3 protein. The table shows 16,000 or so distinct CDR3 sequences, with around 43% occurring only once. In this sample, this clonotype turned up a few times. Antigen unknown. As to time point: late sampling 161 to 241 days after vaccination in a few convalescent patients. Sample treatment: roughly 11-day PBMC culture with coronavirus spike peptide pools or control peptides (ViraFEST assay). This chain uses TRBV7-6 with TRBJ1-2, with no clear D. The TCR comes from a human donor who had recovered from COVID-19. The sequenced sample was CD4+ T cells from blood, cultured in vitro, obtained about 7 months after SARS-CoV-2 vaccination. The CDR3 nucleotides read TGTGCCAGCAGCTTCGGCCGGGCGGGTGGCTACACCTTC. Amino acids: CASSFGRAGGYTF.